The 6 T cell receptor beta chains listed next were all sequenced from one sample in a study of early T cells in non-severe SARS-CoV-2 infection. TCRdb re-analysed the 5' RACE reads in MiXCR, keeping a single row per CDR3 protein. The sample lists around 53,000 distinct CDR3 sequences, approximately 7.5% occurring once. Sequenced sample: whole blood. Source of these receptors: an adult who was a healthcare worker with PCR-confirmed SARS-CoV-2 infection or an uninfected control (not recorded which).

This clonotype was observed a handful of times. J is TRBJ2-7 and V is TRBV20-1; a weak D match, TRBD2 (6 bases). The CDR3 extends over 14 amino acids. The V and J ends lost 6 bases and 2 bases respectively, with 17 bases between them. Germline CDR1 is DFQATT and CDR2 is SNEGSKA (reference sequence). The CDR3 coding sequence is TGCAGTGCCCACGGCGGGGTAGGAACCTACGAGCAGTACTTC. As protein: CSAHGGVGTYEQYF.

The chain has TRBV5-4 and TRBJ1-1, with a possible D match to TRBD1 (5 bases). This CDR3 has 16 residues. The V end lost 4 bases, the J end lost 3 bases, and 19 bases lay between the germline ends. Germline CDR1 is SGHNT and CDR2 is YYREEE (reference sequence). CDR3 protein: CASSLLPGGEDTEAFF. CDR3 nucleotides: TGTGCCAGCAGCCTCCTCCCGGGGGGGGAGGACACTGAAGCTTTCTTT.

Ten or more counts support this clonotype. This chain joins TRBV11-3 and TRBJ1-2; 8 bases are a match to TRBD1. Germline loops: CDR1 SGHNT, CDR2 YENEEA. The CDR3 totals 12 residues. V lost 5 bases, J lost 8 bases, and 4 bases stayed unmatched. The CDR3, as DNA: TGTGCCAGCAGCAAGACAGGGGACGGCTACACCTTC. Its protein product is CASSKTGDGYTF.

This clonotype was picked up a small number of times. This chain connects TRBV6-5 to TRBJ2-7, with a weak D call TRBD2 (6 bases). Trimming removed 0 bases at V and 0 bases at J, with 15 bases between. Germline V gene lookup returns CDR1 MNHEY and CDR2 SVGAGI. This CDR3 comprises 17 residues. The CDR3 loop reads CASSYSFSQGLSYEQYF. CDR3 sequence (DNA): TGTGCCAGCAGTTACTCTTTCAGTCAGGGACTCTCCTACGAGCAGTACTTC.

The chain employs TRBV12-3 or TRBV12-4 and TRBJ1-1; D is possibly TRBD1 (6 bases). Trimming took 4 bases from V and 10 from J, leaving 16 bases between them. This CDR3 has 13 residues. The CDR3 region has the DNA TGTGCCAGCAGTTCCCCGGGAAGCAGGGGAGCTTTCTTT. This gives the protein CASSSPGSRGAFF.

The chain combines TRBV3-1 with TRBJ1-2; 11 positions agree with TRBD1. CDR1 and CDR2 (germline): LGHDT, YNNKEL (reference sequence). The CDR3 has 14 amino acids. The V segment lost 0 bases and the J segment 7 bases; nucleotides outside the gene matches: 1. CDR3 sequence reads: CASSQEGQGVGYTF. CDR3 coding DNA: TGTGCCAGCAGCCAAGAGGGACAGGGGGTTGGCTACACCTTC.